This T cell receptor beta chain appears in the sequencing data of a study of T cell responses to AZD1222 COVID-19 vaccine. Broader study findings: Reportedly, close to half of spike-specific TCRs are directed against unmutated variant regions. Donors skewed white British and female; clonal diversity was possibly underestimated. Increased Spike-specific TCR breadth and depth were observed after two AZD1222 doses. AZD1222 recipients seropositive at baseline numbered only six or seven.

The V gene lost 0 bases and the J gene lost 4 bases, with 13 bases spanning the gap. CDR3 length: 16 amino acids. In germline, CDR1 is LNHDA, CDR2 SQIVND (reference sequence). Comment on this clone: Its cognate antigen is unknown.

Here immunoSEQ multiplex PCR was the method, and the copy in TCRdb shows in-frame clones only, minus some. The sample includes some 110,000 clones, roughly nine tenths of them seen just once. The gene calls are TRBV19 and TRBJ1-5, with D unresolved. This receptor was obtained from an adult in good health. This sample comprised peripheral blood, obtained on day 0 of AZD1222 vaccination. The DNA of the CDR3 is TGTGCCAGTAGTATAGATCTAGTTCGTCGTAATCAGCCCCAGCATTTT. It encodes CASSIDLVRRNQPQHF.